Included here is one TCR beta chain sequence, with context. The antigen it recognizes is unknown. No base quality information exists; no much larger clone differs at one position. TCR CDR3 regions were amplified from genomic DNA by multiplex PCR using the deep immunoSEQ assay. For each cell subset, the extracted genomic DNA was distributed evenly across all wells of several immunoSEQ 96-well plates, and each plate served as one replicate. For sorted subsets, approximately 0.2 ug of genomic DNA, equivalent to roughly 33,000 T cell genomes, went into each replicate PCR. The purified libraries were quantified using a Qubit 3.0 fluorometer, sized with a Bioanalyzer 2100, and then quantified again using the KAPA Library Quantification kit. Each immunoSEQ 96-well plate was sequenced on its own single-read 150-cycle Illumina NextSeq 550 flow cell. From the authors' description of their analysis: The immunoSEQ output contained only junctional sequences without quality scores, so filtering could not match that applied to full-length reads. To assign V/J genes and CDR3, sequences were annotated against IMGT germline references using PyIR, a Python wrapper for IgBLAST v1.9. Reads were removed for weak V/J assignments (E-value above 1e-6), missing CDR3, stop codons, out-of-frame junctions, or ambiguous translated residues. V3J clonotypes were defined as sequences sharing the same inferred V gene, J gene, and CDR3 amino acid sequence. Percentage overlap between repertoires was calculated by dividing the number of shared unique clonotypes by the size of the smaller repertoire. RTK rarefaction, the Chao1 estimator, and Recon v2.1 estimates of unobserved clonotypes were used to assess repertoire richness. OLGA was used to compute generation probabilities for all TCRbeta clonotypes that the gDNA method yielded from a handful of donors. The clones in this table, taken by TCRdb from immuneACCESS, are in-frame only. Not every clone is retained; where verified, under half of the shortfall comes from an unresolved V gene, and the cause of the rest is unknown. The V and J calls and the clone size are those of that table, but D and trimming were determined from the DNA. Counted in this sample were around 2,000,000 clones; roughly 91% of them appeared once. The top ten hold 1.5% to 2% of the sample.

The sample belongs to a study of shared clonotypes between healthy human individuals (dated by TCRdb to the early 2020s). Turning to the overall study: A few men and a couple of women, aged 18 to 49 years, made up the cohort. For each donor, CD4 naive and CD4 memory were each run on three plates, CD8 naive on two plates, and CD8 memory on one plate. Leukapheresis yielded between about 0.94 and 9 billion PBMCs per donor. To increase sequencing depth and limit assay-specific biases, different laboratories used diverse techniques to prepare libraries and sequence TCR repertoires. To estimate repertoire size and how much clonotype sharing occurs between individuals, the study deeply sequenced the blood TCR repertoires of 5 or 6 healthy adults.

From its cysteine to its phenylalanine, the CDR3 spans 13 amino acids. Kept here is only the CDR3 DNA, which spans 39 bases and is read in frame from base 1. Compared with germline, V lacks 5 bases and J lacks 6 bases; bases without a gene match: 7. CDR1 and CDR2, per the germline V gene (reference sequence), are GTSNPN and SVGIG. Results and caveats for the whole study, not just this receptor: Incomplete sequencing was indicated by rarefaction of sorted-subset datasets, despite the large sequencing depth. Pairwise subsampling indicated that sequencing depth was expected to affect the degree of clonotype sharing among donors. Naive subsets generally had larger estimated clonotype richness than memory subsets did. Compared with non-shared clonotypes, the clonotypes found in all four sorted-subset donors had higher generation probabilities. The small number of donors limited the genetic and exposure-history diversity represented. Sharing across a few donors was observed for roughly 5% of naive CD4, about 4% of naive CD8, over 2% of memory CD4, and approximately 0.41% of memory CD8 clonotypes. Sampling was limited to blood, and TCR repertoires in tissue likely differ from TCR repertoires in blood.

CD8 naive samples were obtained by positive selection for CCR7 among CD45RO-negative cells, yielding a CD45RA+CCR7+ population from which TemRA cells were excluded. The donors were healthy, HIV-negative adults with no recently reported acute infections or vaccinations. Every donor was a Caucasian adult living in Nashville, Tennessee, USA. Blood was obtained by leukapheresis, after which PBMCs were separated by Ficoll-Histopaque density gradient centrifugation and cryopreserved in liquid nitrogen vapor phase. Analytical flow cytometry was used to check the purity and quantity of every magnetically sorted T cell population. From each sorted fraction, genomic DNA was isolated and quantified by UV absorbance on a Nanodrop 2000c.

This sequence was found in a man aged 18 to 30 in good health. Some clones in this sample may be carry-over from other donors' samples. The sample was naive CD8+ T cells from PBMCs. This sample's cell subset or site label indicates: CD45RA+CCR7+. This chain is built from TRBV30 and TRBJ2-1; 7 nucleotides in the junction match TRBD1. The CDR3 region: CAWSRGHINEQFF. The nucleotide sequence reads TGTGCCTGGTCGAGGGGGCACATCAATGAGCAGTTCTTC. With the portions outside the CDR3 filled from the reference TRBV30 and TRBJ2-1 genes, the complete variable region becomes SQTIHQWPATLVQPVGSPLSLECTVEGTSNPNLYWYRQAAGRGLQLLFYSVGIGQISSEVPQNLSASRPQDRQFILSSKKLLLSDSGFYLCAWSRGHINEQFFGPGTRLTVL.